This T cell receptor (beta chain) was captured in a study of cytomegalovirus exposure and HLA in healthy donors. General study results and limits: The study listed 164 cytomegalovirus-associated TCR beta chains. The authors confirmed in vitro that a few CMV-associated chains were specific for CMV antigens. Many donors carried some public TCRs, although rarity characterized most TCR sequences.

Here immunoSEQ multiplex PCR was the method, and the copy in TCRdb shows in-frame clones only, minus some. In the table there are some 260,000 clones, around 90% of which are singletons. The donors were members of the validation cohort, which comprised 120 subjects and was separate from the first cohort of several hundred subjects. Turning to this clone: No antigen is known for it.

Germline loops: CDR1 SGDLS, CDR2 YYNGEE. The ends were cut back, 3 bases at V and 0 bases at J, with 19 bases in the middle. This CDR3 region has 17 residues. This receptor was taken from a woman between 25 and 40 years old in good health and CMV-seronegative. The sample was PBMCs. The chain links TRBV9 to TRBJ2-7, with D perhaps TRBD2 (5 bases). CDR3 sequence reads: CASSAGSGVWSSYEQYF. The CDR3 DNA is TGTGCCAGCAGCGCGGGGTCCGGGGTATGGAGCTCCTACGAGCAGTACTTC.